The 16 T cell receptor beta chains given below trace back to one sample, sequenced in a study of T-cell reconstitution after alpha-beta-depleted transplantation in children. As it was prepared, the TCRbeta library received unique molecular identifiers. TCRdb used MiXCR to reprocess the PCR reads, holding one entry per CDR3 protein. The table has 250,000 to 400,000 distinct CDR3 sequences, more than 20% seen once. The sequences come from PBMCs, mostly from graft donor cells, collected 180 days after TCRalphabeta/CD19-depleted stem cell transplant. The receptors were sampled from a male patient between 5 and 17 years old who had a stem cell transplant for acute lymphoblastic leukemia, so the T cells may come from the graft donor.

J is TRBJ2-1 and V is TRBV6-5, with unresolved D. Trimming shortened V by 2 bases and J by 9 bases, and 11 bases separated the two germline ends. CDR1 and CDR2 (germline): MNHEY, SVGAGI. The CDR3 is 13 residues long. The CDR3 DNA follows: TGTGCCAGCAGTTACCGGCGTAGGAGTGAGCAGTTCTTC. Protein: CASSYRRRSEQFF.

The chain employs TRBV12-3 or TRBV12-4 and TRBJ2-7; 8 nucleotides agree with TRBD1. The CDR3 length is 14 residues. V gave up 3 bases and J gave up 7 bases; unmatched junction bases: 8. CDR3 DNA sequence: TGTGCCAGCAGTTTCCCACAGGGGACAGGTGAGCAGTACTTC. Translating it yields CASSFPQGTGEQYF.

The CDR3 DNA reads as TGTGCCGCCCAGCCTTCTCGGGCCTTCACCGGGGAGCTGTTTTTT. It translates to CAAQPSRAFTGELFF. The rearrangement uses TRBV24-1 and TRBJ2-2, with unresolved D. The germline CDR1 and CDR2 sequences are KGHDR and SFDVKD. V dropped 12 bases and J dropped 4 bases, with 20 bases sitting between them. This CDR3 spans 15 amino acids.

The genes are TRBV20-1 and TRBJ2-1, with D perhaps TRBD1 (5 bases). The germline V gene has CDR1 DFQATT and CDR2 SNEGSKA (reference sequence). V was pared by 3 bases and J by 3 bases, with 15 bases between. CDR3 length: 15 residues. This CDR3 is CSASKHSRGYNEQFF. CDR3 nucleotides: TGCAGTGCTAGTAAACATTCTAGGGGCTACAATGAGCAGTTCTTC.

This clonotype was counted only a few times. This rearrangement joins TRBV9 to TRBJ1-2; 8 bases match TRBD1. Per germline, CDR1 SGDLS and CDR2 YYNGEE. This CDR3 has 14 amino acids. V was pared by 4 bases and J by 8 bases, with 10 bases of the junction left unmatched. CDR3 nucleotide sequence: TGTGCCAGCAGCCCCTCAGGGGGCTCACGCGGCTACACCTTC. Translated, it gives CASSPSGGSRGYTF.

This clonotype occurred a few times. The chain's CDR3 is CASSQGGGGDTQYF. CDR3 sequence (DNA): TGTGCCAGCAGCCAAGGTGGAGGGGGGGATACGCAGTATTTT. The V gene is TRBV3-1, the J gene TRBJ2-3, with D perhaps assigned TRBD1 or TRBD2 (6 bases each). The CDR3 totals 14 residues. The V end was cut by 1 base, the J end by 6 bases, with 11 bases between. CDR1 and CDR2 (germline): LGHDT, YNNKEL (reference sequence).

This clonotype was seen a handful of times. The chain has TRBV9 and TRBJ2-5, with D perhaps matching TRBD2 (5 bases). The germline V gene has CDR1 SGDLS and CDR2 YYNGEE. The CDR3 consists of 18 residues. Trimming took off 3 bases at V and 5 bases at J, with 26 bases between the two ends. CDR3 nucleotide sequence: TGTGCCAGCAGCGATGGCCTGGCCGACTTCCCCCGAGGGGAGACCCAGTACTTC. Protein: CASSDGLADFPRGETQYF.

This clonotype was seen a handful of times. V is TRBV5-5 and J is TRBJ1-1, with TRBD1 matching over 7 bases. From germline, CDR1 is SGHKS and CDR2 YYEKEE (reference sequence). CDR3 length: 16 amino acids. V shed 3 bases, J shed 0 bases, and the junction held 8 bases outside the gene matches. CDR3 sequence: CASSSIRQGMNTEAFF. The DNA for the CDR3 is TGTGCCAGCAGCTCCATCCGACAGGGCATGAACACTGAAGCTTTCTTT. Drawing the rest from reference TRBV5-5 and TRBJ1-1, the complete variable domain is DAGVTQSPTHLIKTRGQQVTLRCSPISGHKSVSWYQQVLGQGPQFIFQYYEKEERGRGNFPDRFSARQFPNYSSELNVNALLLGDSALYLCASSSIRQGMNTEAFFGQGTRLTVV.

V gene TRBV6-2 or TRBV6-3 combines with J gene TRBJ2-5; possible D gene TRBD1, 6 bases. Trimming shortened V by 10 bases and J by 0 bases, and 12 bases separated the two germline ends. The germline V gene has CDR1 MNHEY and CDR2 SVGEGT. The CDR3 contains 13 residues. The CDR3 sequence is CAISTGNQETQYF. The CDR3 DNA is TGTGCCATCTCGACAGGCAACCAAGAGACCCAGTACTTC.

In this sample, this clonotype turned up a few times. The CDR3 DNA reads as TGTGCCAGCAGCTTTGGGGGGTTGACAGGGGGCTTGATGAACACTGAAGCTTTCTTT. The encoded protein is CASSFGGLTGGLMNTEAFF. The chain employs TRBV7-6 and TRBJ1-1, with 10 bases identical to TRBD1. Germline CDR1 reads SGHVS; CDR2 reads FNYEAQ. J gave up 0 bases and V 3 bases, and 13 bases lay outside the gene matches. This CDR3 comprises 19 residues.

V usage is TRBV7-8 and J usage is TRBJ1-1; 9 bases line up with TRBD1. Germline CDR1 is SGHVS and CDR2 is FQNEAQ. The CDR3 spans 14 residues. Germline trimming cut 5 bases from V and 5 bases from J; bases unmatched to any gene: 6. CDR3 region: CASSTRTGVTEAFF. Here the CDR3 DNA reads TGTGCCAGCAGCACCCGGACAGGGGTGACTGAAGCTTTCTTT. The variable domain in full, with the rest retrieved from reference TRBV7-8 and TRBJ1-1, is GAGVSQSPRYKVAKRGQDVALRCDPISGHVSLFWYQQALGQGPEFLTYFQNEAQLDKSGLPSDRFFAERPEGSVSTLKIQRTQQEDSAVYLCASSTRTGVTEAFFGQGTRLTVV.

The chain uses TRBV19 and TRBJ2-7, with 9 bases fitting TRBD1. Per germline, CDR1 LNHDA and CDR2 SQIVND (reference sequence). The trim removed 4 bases at V and 5 bases at J, leaving 12 bases unmatched. The CDR3 is made up of 16 amino acids. The CDR3 DNA follows: TGTGCCAGTAGTACCATCTCCGGGACAGGGTTCGACGAGCAGTACTTC. It specifies CASSTISGTGFDEQYF.

This clonotype appeared a few times. V gene TRBV27 combines with J gene TRBJ2-7, with D unresolved. This CDR3 has 14 amino acids. V lost 5 bases to trimming and J lost 2 bases, with 13 bases between them. The V gene's germline CDR1 is MNHEY and CDR2 SMNVEV (reference sequence). CDR3 in DNA: TGTGCCAGCAGTCCTCGGAAGGGCGCCTACGAGCAGTACTTC. This codes for CASSPRKGAYEQYF.

V gene TRBV29-1 combines with J gene TRBJ2-6; D call uncertain. V was clipped by 5 bases and J by 2 bases, with 4 bases between them. Germline loops: CDR1 SQVTM, CDR2 ANQGSEA. The CDR3 loop spans 12 amino acids. The CDR3 sequence is CSVSPGANVLTF. CDR3 DNA sequence: TGCAGCGTTAGCCCTGGGGCCAACGTCCTGACTTTC.

This clonotype was seen only a few times. The genes are TRBV10-1 and TRBJ1-1; D gene uncertain. Germline V gene data show CDR1 as WNHNN and CDR2 as SYGVQD (reference sequence). The CDR3 spans 15 residues. Trimming removed 0 bases at V and 3 bases at J, with 11 bases between. In DNA, the CDR3 is TGCGCCAGCAGTGAGTCGCCAGAGATATACACTGAAGCTTTCTTT. Amino acids: CASSESPEIYTEAFF.

This sequence joins TRBV7-8 and TRBJ2-3; perhaps TRBD1 as D (7 bases). The CDR3 is 16 amino acids. From germline, CDR1 is SGHVS and CDR2 FQNEAQ. V lost 1 base and J lost 5, with 16 bases in between. CDR3 sequence: CASSLGAGGLGDTQYF. In DNA form, the CDR3 reads TGTGCCAGCAGCTTAGGGGCAGGGGGGCTGGGAGATACGCAGTATTTT.